What follows are 11 T cell receptor beta chains derived from one specimen sequenced in a study of shared T cell receptors in the human thymus. Clones were read by immunoSEQ multiplex PCR, and TCRdb kept only the in-frame ones, dropping some. Of hundreds of thousands of clones listed, about 90% are singletons. Separately, the same data were catalogued under a study of human thymus T cells.

What was sequenced was thymocytes. The receptor source for this set is a boy in the first two years of life with a congenital heart defect.

This chain connects TRBV4-1 to TRBJ1-5; 7 nucleotides agree with TRBD1. This CDR3 has 16 amino acids. V shed 4 bases and J 0 bases; nucleotides not matched to a gene: 6. CDR1 and CDR2 from the germline V gene are MGHRA and YSYEKL. CDR3 DNA: TGCGCCAGCAGCCCGGGACAGCCAAATAGCAATCAGCCCCAGCATTTT. Translated: CASSPGQPNSNQPQHF.

The V and J genes are TRBV7-6 and TRBJ2-7; 9 positions match TRBD2. CDR1 is SGHVS, CDR2 FNYEAQ, per germline. The CDR3 consists of 16 residues. J was trimmed by 6 bases and V by 1 base; bases with no gene match: 10. The CDR3 coding sequence is TGTGCCAGCAGCTTAGGAGGAACTAGCGGGCCCCTCGAGCAGTACTTC. Translation gives CASSLGGTSGPLEQYF.

The gene calls are TRBV7-8 and TRBJ2-1; 8 bases fit TRBD1. Trimming removed 5 bases from V and 8 bases from J; junction bases left unmatched: 11. The germline CDR1 and CDR2 sequences are SGHVS and FQNEAQ. This CDR3 spans 15 amino acids. DNA of the CDR3: TGTGCCAGCAGCACCCTCCCCGGACAGGGATATGAGCAGTTCTTC. It encodes CASSTLPGQGYEQFF.

The rearrangement uses TRBV5-1 and TRBJ1-2; 8 bases align to TRBD1. The CDR3 contains 14 residues. Germline lookup yields CDR1 SGHRS and CDR2 YFSETQ. After removal of 5 bases from V and 8 bases from J, the junction contained 11 bases not matched to a gene. The CDR3 nucleotides read TGCGCCAGCAGAGAAGGACAGGGCGGGTTGGGCTACACCTTC. Amino acid sequence: CASREGQGGLGYTF.

The chain uses TRBV28 and TRBJ2-7, with 8 bases matching TRBD2. Germline loops: CDR1 MDHEN, CDR2 SYDVKM. The CDR3 sequence is 16 residues long. V lost 2 bases and J lost 1; bases outside the gene matches: 7. The CDR3 DNA is TGTGCCAGCAGTTTACGGTCCGGGGGGGAATCCTACGAGCAGTACTTC. This gives the protein CASSLRSGGESYEQYF.

This chain links TRBV4-3 with TRBJ2-1, with D unclear. Germline V gives CDR1 LGHNA, CDR2 YSLEER. V lost 0 bases and J lost 9, with 12 bases in between. This CDR3 has 14 residues. CDR3 DNA: TGCGCCAGCAGCCAAGATCCAGCAGGTCGTGAGCAGTTCTTC. Protein: CASSQDPAGREQFF.

The V call is TRBV10-3, the J call TRBJ1-1; D is possibly TRBD1 (6 bases). V dropped 2 bases and J dropped 0 bases, with 19 bases sitting between them. CDR1 and CDR2 (germline): ENHRY, SYGVKD. This CDR3 comprises 18 residues. The CDR3 region is CAISETDQRGHLNTEAFF. In DNA, the CDR3 is TGTGCCATCAGTGAGACAGACCAGCGGGGGCACCTGAACACTGAAGCTTTCTTT.

The rearrangement joins TRBV6-5 to TRBJ1-1; a possible D gene is TRBD1 (5 bases). V lost 2 bases and J lost 3, with 7 bases in between. The germline V gene encodes CDR1 MNHEY and CDR2 SVGAGI. The CDR3 runs 13 residues. For the CDR3, the DNA is TGTGCCAGCAGTTACGCGGGGCACACTGAAGCTTTCTTT. As protein: CASSYAGHTEAFF.

This rearrangement joins TRBV15 to TRBJ2-7, with a tentative D call TRBD1 (6 bases). The CDR3 runs 16 residues. The germline gives CDR1 LNHNV, CDR2 YYDKDF (reference sequence). Trimming pared 3 bases from V and 0 bases from J, leaving 15 bases between. CDR3 coding DNA: TGTGCCACCAGCAGGACGTACAGGGAGCCCTCCTACGAGCAGTACTTC. As protein: CATSRTYREPSYEQYF.

V usage is TRBV28 and J usage is TRBJ2-1; TRBD2 matches 9 bases. CDR1 and CDR2 (germline): MDHEN, SYDVKM. This CDR3 spans 20 amino acids. The V gene end was trimmed by 8 bases and the J gene end by 4 bases; junction bases not matched to a gene: 24. The CDR3 protein is CASALSFASGTHPVYNEQFF. The DNA of the CDR3 is TGTGCCAGCGCATTATCCTTTGCTAGCGGGACCCACCCAGTTTACAATGAGCAGTTCTTC. Looking up the rest from reference TRBV28 and TRBJ2-1 gives the full variable domain: DVKVTQSSRYLVKRTGEKVFLECVQDMDHENMFWYRQDPGLGLRLIYFSYDVKMKEKGDIPEGYSVSREKKERFSLILESASTNQTSMYLCASALSFASGTHPVYNEQFFGPGTRLTVL.

V is TRBV6-5 and J is TRBJ2-1, with D unclear. This CDR3 spans 12 amino acids. CDR1 is MNHEY and CDR2 is SVGAGI in the germline V gene. V lost 6 bases to trimming and J lost 7 bases, with 10 bases between them. The CDR3 loop is CASSPSLNEQFF. The CDR3 DNA reads TGTGCCAGCAGCCCTTCTCTAAATGAGCAGTTCTTC.